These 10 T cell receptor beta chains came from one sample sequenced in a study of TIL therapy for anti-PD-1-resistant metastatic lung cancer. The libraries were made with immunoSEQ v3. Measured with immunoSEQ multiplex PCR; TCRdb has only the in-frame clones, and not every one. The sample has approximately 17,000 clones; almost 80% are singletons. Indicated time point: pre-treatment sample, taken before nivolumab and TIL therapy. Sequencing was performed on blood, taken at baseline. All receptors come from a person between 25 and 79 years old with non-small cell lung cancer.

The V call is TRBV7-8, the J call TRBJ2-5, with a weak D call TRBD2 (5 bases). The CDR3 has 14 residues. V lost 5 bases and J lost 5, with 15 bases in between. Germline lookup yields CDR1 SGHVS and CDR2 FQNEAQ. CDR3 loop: CASSRDLAGETQYF. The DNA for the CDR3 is TGTGCCAGCAGCCGAGATCTAGCCGGGGAGACCCAGTACTTC.

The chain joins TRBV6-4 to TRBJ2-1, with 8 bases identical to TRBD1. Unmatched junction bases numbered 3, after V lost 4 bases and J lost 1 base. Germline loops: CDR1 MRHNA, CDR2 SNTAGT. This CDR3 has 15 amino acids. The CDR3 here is CASSARQGSYNEQFF. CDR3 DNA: TGTGCCAGCAGTGCCAGACAGGGGTCCTACAATGAGCAGTTCTTC.

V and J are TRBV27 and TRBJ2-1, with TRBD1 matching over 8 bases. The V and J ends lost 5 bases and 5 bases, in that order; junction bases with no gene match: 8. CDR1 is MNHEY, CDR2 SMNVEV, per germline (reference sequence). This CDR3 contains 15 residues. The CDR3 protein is CASSPRDRPNNEQFF. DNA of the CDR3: TGTGCCAGCAGTCCCCGGGACAGGCCCAACAATGAGCAGTTCTTC.

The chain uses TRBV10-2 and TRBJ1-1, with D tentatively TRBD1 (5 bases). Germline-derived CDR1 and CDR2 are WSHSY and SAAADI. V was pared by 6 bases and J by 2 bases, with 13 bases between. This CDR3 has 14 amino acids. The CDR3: CASRDRQLNTEAFF. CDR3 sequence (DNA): TGCGCCAGCAGGGACCGACAGCTTAACACTGAAGCTTTCTTT.

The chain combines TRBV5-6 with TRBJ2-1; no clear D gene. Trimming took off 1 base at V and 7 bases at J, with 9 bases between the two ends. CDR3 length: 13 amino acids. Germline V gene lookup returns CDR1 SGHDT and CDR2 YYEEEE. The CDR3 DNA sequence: TGTGCCAGCAGCTTGCTCGCCCCGAATGAGCAGTTCTTC. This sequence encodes CASSLLAPNEQFF. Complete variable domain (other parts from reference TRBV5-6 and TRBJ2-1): DAGVTQSPTHLIKTRGQQVTLRCSPKSGHDTVSWYQQALGQGPQFIFQYYEEEERQRGNFPDRFSGHQFPNYSSELNVNALLLGDSALYLCASSLLAPNEQFFGPGTRLTVL.

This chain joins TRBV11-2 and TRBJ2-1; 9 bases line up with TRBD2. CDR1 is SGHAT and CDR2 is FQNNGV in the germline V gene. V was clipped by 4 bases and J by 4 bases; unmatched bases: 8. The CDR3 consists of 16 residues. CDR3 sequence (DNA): TGTGCCAGCAGCTCCCGATTAGCGGGAGTTTACAATGAGCAGTTCTTC. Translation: CASSSRLAGVYNEQFF.

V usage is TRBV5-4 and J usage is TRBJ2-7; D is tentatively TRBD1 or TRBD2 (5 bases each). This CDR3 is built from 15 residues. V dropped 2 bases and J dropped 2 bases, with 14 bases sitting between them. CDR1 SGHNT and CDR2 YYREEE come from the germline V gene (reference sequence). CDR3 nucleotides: TGTGCCAGCAGCTTAGGATGGTCGGGACCCTACGAGCAGTACTTC. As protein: CASSLGWSGPYEQYF.

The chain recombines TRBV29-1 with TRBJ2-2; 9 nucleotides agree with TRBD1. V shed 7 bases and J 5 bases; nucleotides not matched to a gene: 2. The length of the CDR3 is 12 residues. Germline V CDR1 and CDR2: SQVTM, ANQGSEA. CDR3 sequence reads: CSAGQGTGELFF. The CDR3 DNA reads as TGCAGCGCCGGACAGGGGACCGGGGAGCTGTTTTTT.

Here the CDR3 reads CASSVRSDNEQFF. DNA of the CDR3: TGTGCCAGCAGCGTCCGTAGCGACAATGAGCAGTTCTTC. The chain couples TRBV9 to TRBJ2-1; D possibly corresponds to TRBD2 (5 bases). CDR1 and CDR2 (germline): SGDLS, YYNGEE. The CDR3 sequence is 13 residues long. Trimming removed 2 bases at V and 5 bases at J, with 8 bases between.

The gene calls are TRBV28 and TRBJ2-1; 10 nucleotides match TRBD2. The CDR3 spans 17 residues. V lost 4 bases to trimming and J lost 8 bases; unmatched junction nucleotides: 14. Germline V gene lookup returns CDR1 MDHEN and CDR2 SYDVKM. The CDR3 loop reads CASSYDISGRDSYEQFF. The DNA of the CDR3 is TGTGCCAGCAGTTATGACATAAGCGGGAGGGATTCGTATGAGCAGTTCTTC. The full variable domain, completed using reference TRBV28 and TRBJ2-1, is DVKVTQSSRYLVKRTGEKVFLECVQDMDHENMFWYRQDPGLGLRLIYFSYDVKMKEKGDIPEGYSVSREKKERFSLILESASTNQTSMYLCASSYDISGRDSYEQFFGPGTRLTVL.